This T cell receptor (beta chain) emerged from a study of cytomegalovirus exposure and HLA in healthy donors. The V and J ends lost 7 bases and 7 bases respectively, with 11 bases between them. Germline V CDR1 and CDR2: WSHSY, SAAADI. This CDR3 comprises 13 residues. Study results and caveats: Roughly uniform sequencing depth across donors was assumed, possibly incorrectly. A later analysis revealed that TCR association rates differed between HLA loci, peaking at DRB1 and bottoming out at HLA-C. Among CMV-associated TCR beta chains, most appeared HLA-restricted in a later analysis.

As regards this clone: As yet, its antigen is unknown.

PCR was performed using 60 Vbeta and 13 Jbeta primers. As handled by the study authors: About 83 million unique TCR beta chains, roughly 11 million shared, were counted in a later analysis. Repertoires were generated with immunoSEQ multiplex PCR, while TCRdb's copy carries only in-frame clones and drops some. V, J and clone size are those of that table, while D and trimming were read from the DNA. In the table there are approximately 120,000 clones, approximately 78% of which are singletons. Sequencing was performed on PBMCs. The gene calls are TRBV10-2 and TRBJ1-6; no definite D call. The source of this sequence is a man aged 35-49 years in good health and CMV-seronegative. CDR3 in DNA: TGCGCCAGCACCGTAACAGCCAATTCACCCCTCCACTTT. It codes for CASTVTANSPLHF.